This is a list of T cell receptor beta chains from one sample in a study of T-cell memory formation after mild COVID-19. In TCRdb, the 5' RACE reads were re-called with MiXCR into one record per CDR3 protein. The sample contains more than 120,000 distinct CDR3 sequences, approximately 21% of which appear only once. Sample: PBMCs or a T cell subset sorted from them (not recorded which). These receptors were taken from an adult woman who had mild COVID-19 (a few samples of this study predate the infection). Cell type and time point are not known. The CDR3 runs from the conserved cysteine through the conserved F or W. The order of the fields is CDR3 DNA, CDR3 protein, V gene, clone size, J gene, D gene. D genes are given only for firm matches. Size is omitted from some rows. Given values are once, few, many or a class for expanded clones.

CDR3nt: TGTGCCAGCAGCGTATCACAGGGGCGCGAGCAGTACTTC; CDR3aa: CASSVSQGREQYF; v_gene: TRBV7-6; abundance: few; j_gene: TRBJ2-7; d_gene: TRBD1
CDR3nt: TGTGCCAGCACCCACCCGGGACTAAGCCATGAGCAGTTCTTC; CDR3aa: CASTHPGLSHEQFF; v_gene: TRBV12-3/TRBV12-4; abundance: medium-sized; j_gene: TRBJ2-1; d_gene: TRBD2
CDR3nt: TGTGCCAGCAGCTTAGAGCGACACACTTTCACTGAAGCTTTCTTT; CDR3aa: CASSLERHTFTEAFF; v_gene: TRBV7-8; abundance: few; j_gene: TRBJ1-1; d_gene: -
CDR3nt: TGCAGTGCTGTGAATCCCAGCAGGGCCGCGTATGGCTACACCTTC; CDR3aa: CSAVNPSRAAYGYTF; v_gene: TRBV20-1; abundance: -; j_gene: TRBJ1-2; d_gene: -
CDR3nt: TGTGCCAGCAGCCCCGGACAGGGGAGAAACACTGAAGCTTTCTTT; CDR3aa: CASSPGQGRNTEAFF; v_gene: TRBV7-3; abundance: -; j_gene: TRBJ1-1; d_gene: TRBD1
CDR3nt: TGCAGTGCCCCGATAGCGGGGGGATCAGATACGCAGTATTTT; CDR3aa: CSAPIAGGSDTQYF; v_gene: TRBV20-1; abundance: few; j_gene: TRBJ2-3; d_gene: TRBD2
CDR3nt: TGTGCCAGCAGTGTAGTAGAGACCCAGTACTTC; CDR3aa: CASSVVETQYF; v_gene: TRBV2; abundance: few; j_gene: TRBJ2-5; d_gene: -
CDR3nt: TGCAGTGCTAGAGGGGGGAACACCGGGGAGCTGTTTTTT; CDR3aa: CSARGGNTGELFF; v_gene: TRBV20-1; abundance: few; j_gene: TRBJ2-2; d_gene: -
CDR3nt: TGTGCCAGCAGTCAGACAGACGTAGTTAACACTGAAGCTTTCTTT; CDR3aa: CASSQTDVVNTEAFF; v_gene: TRBV12-3/TRBV12-4; abundance: few; j_gene: TRBJ1-1; d_gene: -
CDR3nt: TGTGCCAGCAGCTTAGGCCTAGCGGGGGGGCGAAATGAGCAGTTCTTC; CDR3aa: CASSLGLAGGRNEQFF; v_gene: TRBV7-2; abundance: few; j_gene: TRBJ2-1; d_gene: TRBD2
CDR3nt: TGCAGTGCTTCCCGGACTAGCGGGAGCCCCTACGAGCAGTACTTC; CDR3aa: CSASRTSGSPYEQYF; v_gene: TRBV20-1; abundance: -; j_gene: TRBJ2-7; d_gene: TRBD2
CDR3nt: TGTGCCAGCAGCTCCTGGTGGTATCTATCGGGACAGGGTACCAAAGGTGGGGCCAACGTCCTGACTTTC; CDR3aa: CASSSWWYLSGQGTKGGANVLTF; v_gene: TRBV5-6; abundance: few; j_gene: TRBJ2-6; d_gene: TRBD1
CDR3nt: TGCAGTGCTTACGTGGAGGCGAGGAACACTGAAGCTTTCTTT; CDR3aa: CSAYVEARNTEAFF; v_gene: TRBV20-1; abundance: few; j_gene: TRBJ1-1; d_gene: -
CDR3nt: TGTGCCAGTAGTACCCGGACATCGGGGACTAGCTCCTACGAGCAGTACTTC; CDR3aa: CASSTRTSGTSSYEQYF; v_gene: TRBV19; abundance: few; j_gene: TRBJ2-7; d_gene: TRBD2
CDR3nt: TGTGCCAGCAGCCAAGTCCGGGCGGGAAAGTCCTACAATGAGCAGTTCTTC; CDR3aa: CASSQVRAGKSYNEQFF; v_gene: TRBV14; abundance: -; j_gene: TRBJ2-1; d_gene: -
CDR3nt: TGTGCCAGTAGTATTTACCAAGCGGGCGATGAGCAGTTCTTC; CDR3aa: CASSIYQAGDEQFF; v_gene: TRBV19; abundance: -; j_gene: TRBJ2-1; d_gene: -
CDR3nt: TGTGCCAGCAGTCGACAGGGGCGCCTCACCGGGGAGCTGTTTTTT; CDR3aa: CASSRQGRLTGELFF; v_gene: TRBV6-5; abundance: -; j_gene: TRBJ2-2; d_gene: TRBD1
CDR3nt: TGTGCCAGCAGTTTCACCAAGATATATTTT; CDR3aa: CASSFTKIYF; v_gene: TRBV12-3/TRBV12-4; abundance: -; j_gene: TRBJ1-3; d_gene: -
CDR3nt: TGCGCCAGCAGCTTTCGGGACGGGAGGGCATCCACAGATACGCAGTATTTT; CDR3aa: CASSFRDGRASTDTQYF; v_gene: TRBV5-1; abundance: -; j_gene: TRBJ2-3; d_gene: TRBD2
CDR3nt: TGTGCCAGCAGCCAGGGACTAGCGGGAGGTAGTGAGCAGTTCTTC; CDR3aa: CASSQGLAGGSEQFF; v_gene: TRBV2; abundance: -; j_gene: TRBJ2-1; d_gene: TRBD2
CDR3nt: TGTGCCAGCAGCCAGGACAGGCGGGGCTACACCTTC; CDR3aa: CASSQDRRGYTF; v_gene: TRBV6-5; abundance: few; j_gene: TRBJ1-2; d_gene: TRBD1
CDR3nt: TGCGCCAGCGCTCCGGGAAGGGCCCAAGAGACCCAGTACTTC; CDR3aa: CASAPGRAQETQYF; v_gene: TRBV5-1; abundance: few; j_gene: TRBJ2-5; d_gene: -
CDR3nt: TGCGCCAGCAGCTTGGCCAGGTGGGGAGAGCAGTTCTTC; CDR3aa: CASSLARWGEQFF; v_gene: TRBV5-1; abundance: -; j_gene: TRBJ2-1; d_gene: -
CDR3nt: TGTGCCAGCAGCCAAGATTTGCGCAGGAGTGGCTACACCTTC; CDR3aa: CASSQDLRRSGYTF; v_gene: TRBV3-1; abundance: -; j_gene: TRBJ1-2; d_gene: -
CDR3nt: TGCGCCAGCAGCTCCGGGACAGGGGCCCTCTTTCCCACAGATACGCAGTATTTT; CDR3aa: CASSSGTGALFPTDTQYF; v_gene: TRBV5-1; abundance: few; j_gene: TRBJ2-3; d_gene: TRBD1
CDR3nt: TGTGCCAGCAGTCGCGGGACAAACATTCAGTACTTC; CDR3aa: CASSRGTNIQYF; v_gene: TRBV12-3/TRBV12-4; abundance: few; j_gene: TRBJ2-4; d_gene: -